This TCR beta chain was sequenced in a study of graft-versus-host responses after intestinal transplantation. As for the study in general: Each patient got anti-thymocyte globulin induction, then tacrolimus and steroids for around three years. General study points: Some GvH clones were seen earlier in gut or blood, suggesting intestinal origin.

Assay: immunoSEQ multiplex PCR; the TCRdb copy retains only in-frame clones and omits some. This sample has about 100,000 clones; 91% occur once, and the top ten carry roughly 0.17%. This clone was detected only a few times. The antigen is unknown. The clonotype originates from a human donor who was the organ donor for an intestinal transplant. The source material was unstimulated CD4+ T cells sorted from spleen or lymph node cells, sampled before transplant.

The CDR3 DNA sequence: TGTGCCAGTAGTCTCCGGTTTGAGTTATCCTACGAGCAGTACTTC. This encodes CASSLRFELSYEQYF. The chain carries TRBV19 and TRBJ2-7; unclear D gene. The germline V and J ends were trimmed by 5 bases and 1 base, with 15 bases remaining between them. This CDR3 is built from 15 residues. The germline gives CDR1 LNHDA, CDR2 SQIVND (reference sequence).